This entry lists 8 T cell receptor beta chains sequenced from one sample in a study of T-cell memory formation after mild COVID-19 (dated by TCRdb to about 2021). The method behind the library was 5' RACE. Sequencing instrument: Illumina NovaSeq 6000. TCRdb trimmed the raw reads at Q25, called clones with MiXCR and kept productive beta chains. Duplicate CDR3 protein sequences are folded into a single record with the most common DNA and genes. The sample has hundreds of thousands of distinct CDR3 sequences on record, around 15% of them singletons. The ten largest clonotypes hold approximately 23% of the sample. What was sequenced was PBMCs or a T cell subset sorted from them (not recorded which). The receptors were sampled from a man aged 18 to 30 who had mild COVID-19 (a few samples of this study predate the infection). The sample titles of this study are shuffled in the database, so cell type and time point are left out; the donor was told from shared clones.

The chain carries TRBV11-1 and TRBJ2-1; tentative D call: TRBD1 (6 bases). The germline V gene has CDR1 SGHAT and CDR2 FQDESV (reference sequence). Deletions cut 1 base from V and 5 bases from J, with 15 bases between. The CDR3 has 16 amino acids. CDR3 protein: CASSLEDSRTDNEQFF. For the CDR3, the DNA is TGTGCCAGCAGCTTAGAGGACAGTCGTACGGACAATGAGCAGTTCTTC.

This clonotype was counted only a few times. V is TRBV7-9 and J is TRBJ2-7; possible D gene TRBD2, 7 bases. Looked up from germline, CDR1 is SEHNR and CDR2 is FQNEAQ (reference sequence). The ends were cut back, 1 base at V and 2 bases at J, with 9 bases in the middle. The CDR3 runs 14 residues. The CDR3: CASSLVGGPYEQYV. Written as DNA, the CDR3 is TGTGCCAGCAGCTTAGTGGGGGGGCCCTACGAGCAGTACGTC.

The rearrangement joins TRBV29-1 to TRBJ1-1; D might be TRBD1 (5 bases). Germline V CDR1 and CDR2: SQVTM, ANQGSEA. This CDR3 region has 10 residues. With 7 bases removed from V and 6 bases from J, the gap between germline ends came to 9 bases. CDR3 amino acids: CSARGSEAFF. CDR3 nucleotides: TGCAGCGCTAGGGGCTCTGAAGCTTTCTTT.

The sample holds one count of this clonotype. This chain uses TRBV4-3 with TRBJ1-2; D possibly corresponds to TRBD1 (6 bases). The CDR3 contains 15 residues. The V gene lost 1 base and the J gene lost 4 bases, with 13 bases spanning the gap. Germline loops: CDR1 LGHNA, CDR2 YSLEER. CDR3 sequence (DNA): TGCGCCAGCAGCCAAGGACAGGCGGCGGGCTATGGCTACACCTTC. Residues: CASSQGQAAGYGYTF.

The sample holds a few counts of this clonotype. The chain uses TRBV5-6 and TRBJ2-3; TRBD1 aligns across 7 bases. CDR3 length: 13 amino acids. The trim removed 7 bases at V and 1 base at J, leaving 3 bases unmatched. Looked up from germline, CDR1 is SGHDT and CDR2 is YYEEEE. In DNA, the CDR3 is TGTGCCAGCGGAACAGGGGGCACAGATACGCAGTATTTT. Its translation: CASGTGGTDTQYF.

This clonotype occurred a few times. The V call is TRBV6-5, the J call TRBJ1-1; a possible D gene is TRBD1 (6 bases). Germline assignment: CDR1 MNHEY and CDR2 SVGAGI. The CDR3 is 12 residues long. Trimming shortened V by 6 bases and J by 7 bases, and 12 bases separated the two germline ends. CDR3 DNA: TGTGCCAGCAGGACCGGACAGCGTGAAGCTTTCTTT. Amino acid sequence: CASRTGQREAFF.

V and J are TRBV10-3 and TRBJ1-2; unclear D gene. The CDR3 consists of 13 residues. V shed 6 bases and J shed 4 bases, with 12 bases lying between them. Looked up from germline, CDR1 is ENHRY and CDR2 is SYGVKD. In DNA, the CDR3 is TGTGCCATCAGCAAGGACGGGCCCTATGGCTACACCTTC. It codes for CAISKDGPYGYTF.

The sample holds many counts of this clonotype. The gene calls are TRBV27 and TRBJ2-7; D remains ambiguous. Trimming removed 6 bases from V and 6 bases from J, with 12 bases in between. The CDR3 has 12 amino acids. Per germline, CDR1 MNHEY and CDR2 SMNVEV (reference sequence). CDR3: CASSHRLGEQYF. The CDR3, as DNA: TGTGCCAGCAGCCACCGGTTGGGCGAGCAGTACTTC.